One T cell receptor (beta chain) is described in this entry. Its target is not known. This sample is drawn from a study of T cells expressing NK-cell markers. Study summary: Sorted T-cell subsets CD3+CD56+NKG2C+, CD3+CD56+NKG2C- and CD3+CD56-NKG2C+ were TCR beta-sequenced. Seven of the eight sequenced donors were HCMV-seropositive; one was seronegative. Broader study findings: Also leading the CD3+CD56-NKG2C+ fraction in a handful of donors were these clonotypes. The share of CD8+ T cells held by dominant NKG2C+ clonotypes was roughly 1.0-8% in roughly 6 donors.

This CDR3 is built from 19 residues. TCRdb re-analyzed the 5' RACE reads; it lists each CDR3 protein once, without DNA. This sample's table has 350,000 to 450,000 distinct CDR3 sequences. Input material: blood T cells: a sorted CD56 or NKG2C T cell subset, CD4+ or CD8+ T cells, or bulk PBMC T cells (not recorded which). V usage is TRBV21-1 and J usage is TRBJ1-6. TRBV21-1 is a listed pseudogene. This clonotype was obtained from a man aged 18-70 years in good health. The CDR3 sequence is CASSKAPTTQDSYNSPLHF.